This TCR beta chain derives from a study of CD8 T cells in ankylosing spondylitis. Preparation of TCR beta libraries was done by quantitative 5'-RACE with molecular barcodes. TCRdb passed the 5' RACE reads through MiXCR, listing each CDR3 protein once. The sample consists of roughly 130,000 distinct CDR3 sequences, about 8% of them appearing once. This clonotype was counted between two and nine times. Its antigen is unknown. Overall study findings and caveats: Several highly homologous variants made up a TCR beta motif that seemed to typify ankylosing spondylitis blood. Certain motif variants had earlier been reported in reactive arthritis synovial fluid and blood.

The CDR3 has 18 amino acids. Germline-derived CDR1 and CDR2 are SGHAT and FQNNGV. Trimming took off 2 bases at V and 7 bases at J, with 27 bases between the two ends. The clonotype originates from a male donor with ankylosing spondylitis. The V gene is TRBV11-2, the J gene TRBJ2-7, with TRBD2 as a possible D gene (7 bases). The sample was synovial fluid, either unsorted or a sorted T cell fraction (not recorded which). The CDR3 sequence is CASSLYQEGGRRGGEQYF. The CDR3 region has the DNA TGTGCCAGCAGCTTATACCAGGAGGGCGGGAGACGAGGGGGGGAGCAGTACTTC.